The rows below give T cell receptor beta chains drawn from one sample of a study of a mutant IDH1 vaccine in newly diagnosed glioma. The antigens of these receptors remain unknown. The protocol was immunoSEQ multiplex PCR, while the TCRdb copy is restricted to in-frame clones and leaves out a portion. The table lists 68,000 or so clones, less than 90% of them singletons. The input for sequencing was PBMCs, taken from a glioma patient whose treatment included an IDH1 peptide vaccine. The receptors were sampled from a man younger than 35 with glioma. CDR3s include the opening cysteine and the closing phenylalanine or tryptophan. The D gene is left open where the match is weak. The size entry is marked missing in some rows and otherwise reads once, few, many or a size class.

.	TRBJ2-2	.	TRBV5-1	TGCGCCAGCAGCTCGGGCACCGGGGAGCTGTTTTTT	CASSSGTGELFF
.	TRBJ2-3	once	TRBV7-6	TGTGCCAGCAGCTCCCTGGGGCCAGATACGCAGTATTTT	CASSSLGPDTQYF
.	TRBJ1-5	.	TRBV6-5	TGTGCCAGCAGTTACTCGGGGGACCAGCCCCAGCATTTT	CASSYSGDQPQHF
.	TRBJ1-3	once	TRBV11-2	TGTGCCAGCAGCCCCCACATCTCTGGAAACACCATATATTTT	CASSPHISGNTIYF
TRBD2	TRBJ2-1	.	TRBV7-8	TGTGCCAGCAGCTTCTTAACTAGCGGGGAGAATGAGCAGTTCTTC	CASSFLTSGENEQFF
.	TRBJ1-5	.	TRBV18	TGTGCCAGCTCACCGCAGGGCAGGAGCAATCAGCCCCAGCATTTT	CASSPQGRSNQPQHF
.	TRBJ2-3	.	TRBV7-9	TGTGCCAGCAGCTTTGAGGTGGGGGGTACAGATACGCAGTATTTT	CASSFEVGGTDTQYF
TRBD2	TRBJ2-7	.	TRBV9	TGTGCCAGCAGTGCCTTGACTAGCAGCGAGCAGTACTTC	CASSALTSSEQYF
.	TRBJ1-2	.	TRBV28	TGTGCCAGCAGTCGCAGCGTTCATGGCTACACCTTC	CASSRSVHGYTF
.	TRBJ1-1	.	TRBV4-2	TGTGCCAGCAGCCAATCAACAGGGATGAACACTGAAGCTTTCTTT	CASSQSTGMNTEAFF